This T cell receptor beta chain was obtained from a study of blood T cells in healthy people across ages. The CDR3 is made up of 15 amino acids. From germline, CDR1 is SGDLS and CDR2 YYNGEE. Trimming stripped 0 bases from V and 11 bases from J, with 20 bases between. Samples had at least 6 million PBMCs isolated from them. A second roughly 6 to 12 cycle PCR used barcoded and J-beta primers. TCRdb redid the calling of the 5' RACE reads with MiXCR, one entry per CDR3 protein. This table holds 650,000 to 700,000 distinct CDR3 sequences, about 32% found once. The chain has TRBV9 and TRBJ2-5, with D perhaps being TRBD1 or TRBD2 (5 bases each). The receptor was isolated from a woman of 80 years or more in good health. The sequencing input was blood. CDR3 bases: TGTGCCAGCAGCGTAGTATCGGGGACGTACAATGAGCAGTACTTC. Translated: CASSVVSGTYNEQYF.